The subject of this entry is one T cell receptor beta chain. The target antigen is unknown. The donor population consisted of healthy HIV-negative adults with no recent acute infections or vaccinations. This specimen comes from a study of shared clonotypes between healthy human individuals. Study background: Each donor's CD8 memory used one plate, CD8 naive two, each CD4 subset three.

Germline V CDR1 and CDR2: SGHRS, YFSETQ. V lost 4 bases and J lost 0; bases outside the gene matches: 7. This CDR3 is built from 16 residues. Findings of the study overall: Generally, naive subsets (rather than memory subsets) showed larger estimated richness.

As handled by the study authors: Sequence data from immunoSEQ were junction-only and lacked quality scores; consequently, filtering differed. Method: immunoSEQ multiplex PCR; TCRdb's copy keeps in-frame clones and lacks some. The DNA gave D and trimming, while V, J and clone size come from that table. The sample lists roughly 2.2 million clones, approximately 95% occurring once. The sample consisted of naive CD4+ T cells from PBMCs. The subset was: CD45RA+ positively selected. This sequence originates from a man aged 18 to 29 in good health. Some clones in this sample may be carry-over from other donors' samples. This chain links TRBV5-1 with TRBJ2-1, with 7 bases fitting TRBD2. The CDR3 DNA sequence: TGCGCCAGCAGCAGGGGAGGGACCAGCTCCTACAATGAGCAGTTCTTC. Its translation: CASSRGGTSSYNEQFF.